The 22 T cell receptor beta chains below were found in one sample sequenced in a study of human T cells and chemical hapten exposure. Sample time point: pre-sensitization, week 0. Treatment defined: therapeutic diphenylcyclopropenone sensitization with weekly scalp DPC. A single record per CDR3 protein comes from TCRdb applying MiXCR to the RACE reads. The sample consists of roughly 100,000 distinct CDR3 sequences, 10% to 15% of them appearing once. The specimen comprised whole blood, sampled in connection with sensitization to the hapten diphenylcyclopropenone (DPC). These receptors originate from a woman in her forties or fifties with alopecia areata. Some clones in this sample may be carry-over from other donors' samples.

This clonotype was observed a handful of times. The chain uses TRBV29-1 and TRBJ2-7, with D perhaps being TRBD1 or TRBD2 (5 bases each). This CDR3 comprises 12 residues. Trimming took 5 bases from V and 7 from J, leaving 15 bases between them. CDR1 SQVTM and CDR2 ANQGSEA come from the germline V gene. The CDR3 protein is CSVLRDVGEQYF. CDR3 in DNA: TGCAGCGTTCTCCGGGACGTAGGGGAGCAGTACTTC.

The chain carries TRBV5-1 and TRBJ2-3; 7 bases map to TRBD2. This CDR3 is 14 amino acids long. CDR1 and CDR2 from the germline V gene are SGHRS and YFSETQ. Germline trimming cut 4 bases from V and 6 bases from J; bases unmatched to any gene: 8. This chain's CDR3 is CASSRAGPPDTQYF. CDR3 DNA: TGCGCCAGCAGCCGAGCGGGACCCCCGGATACGCAGTATTTT.

This clonotype showed up many times. This chain uses TRBV5-1 with TRBJ1-1; 9 positions match TRBD1. Losses at the gene ends were 1 base for V and 7 bases for J; bases not matched to a gene: 8. There are 15 residues in the CDR3. The germline gives CDR1 SGHRS, CDR2 YFSETQ. The CDR3 DNA sequence: TGCGCCAGCAGCTTGATACAGGGGGCGAATAATGAAGCTTTCTTT. It codes for CASSLIQGANNEAFF.

This clonotype was seen only a few times. The gene calls are TRBV6-4 and TRBJ2-1, with D possibly being TRBD1 (6 bases). The CDR3 spans 16 residues. Trimming removed 3 bases at V and 6 bases at J, with 18 bases between. The V gene's germline CDR1 is MRHNA and CDR2 SNTAGT. DNA of the CDR3: TGTGCCAGCAGTGAGTCAGCAGTGCCCAGGGGCAATGAGCAGTTCTTC. The encoded protein is CASSESAVPRGNEQFF.

The sample holds a few counts of this clonotype. The chain combines TRBV12-3 or TRBV12-4 with TRBJ1-5, with 7 bases matching TRBD1. CDR3 size: 16 residues. After removal of 6 bases from V and 5 bases from J, the junction contained 13 bases not matched to a gene. This chain's CDR3 is CASSPTRQGGYQPQHF. In DNA form, the CDR3 reads TGTGCCAGCAGCCCCACCAGACAGGGCGGCTATCAGCCCCAGCATTTT.

This clonotype was seen a handful of times. The chain links TRBV15 to TRBJ2-7; D is undetermined. The V end was cut by 1 base, the J end by 4 bases, with 11 bases between. The germline V gene has CDR1 LNHNV and CDR2 YYDKDF (reference sequence). CDR3 size: 14 residues. The CDR3 region is CATSRGGSRYEQYF. DNA of the CDR3: TGTGCCACCAGCAGAGGAGGAAGTCGATACGAGCAGTACTTC.

This chain connects TRBV4-1 to TRBJ1-5, with D unclear. With 0 bases removed from V and 7 bases from J, the gap between germline ends came to 10 bases. Germline V gives CDR1 MGHRA, CDR2 YSYEKL. The CDR3 sequence is 14 residues long. Here the CDR3 reads CASSQDLPGQPQHF. In DNA, the CDR3 is TGCGCCAGCAGCCAAGATCTCCCTGGCCAGCCCCAGCATTTT.

This chain links TRBV3-1 with TRBJ2-2; a possible D gene is TRBD1 (6 bases). Germline CDR1 and CDR2: LGHDT and YNNKEL (reference sequence). The CDR3 runs 15 residues. The V and J ends lost 3 bases and 3 bases respectively, with 11 bases between them. CDR3 coding DNA: TGTGCCAGCAGCCAGTGGACAGCGGACACCGGGGAGCTGTTTTTT. It encodes CASSQWTADTGELFF.

This clonotype occurred once. The rearrangement uses TRBV6-2 or TRBV6-3 and TRBJ2-1, with D possibly matching TRBD2 (6 bases). With 7 bases removed from V and 4 bases from J, the gap between germline ends came to 8 bases. The CDR3 covers 12 residues. Germline CDR1 is MNHEY and CDR2 is SVGEGT. As DNA, the CDR3 is TGTGCCAGCATGAGCGGGTACAATGAGCAGTTCTTC. Translating it yields CASMSGYNEQFF.

There are a few counts of this clonotype. This rearrangement joins TRBV28 to TRBJ2-2, with a tentative D call TRBD1 (6 bases). There are 15 residues in the CDR3. Trimming shortened V by 5 bases and J by 4 bases, and 14 bases separated the two germline ends. Germline CDR1 is MDHEN and CDR2 is SYDVKM. The chain's CDR3 is CASSLTGSTTGELFF. In DNA form, the CDR3 reads TGTGCCAGCAGTCTGACAGGCTCGACCACCGGGGAGCTGTTTTTT.

This sequence joins TRBV7-9 and TRBJ2-4; D gene uncertain. CDR1 is SEHNR, CDR2 FQNEAQ, per germline (reference sequence). The CDR3 is 13 amino acids. The V end lost 5 bases, the J end lost 10 bases, and 15 bases lay between the germline ends. CDR3: CASSPGSFWIQYF. CDR3 DNA: TGTGCCAGCAGCCCGGGCTCTTTTTGGATTCAGTACTTC.

CDR3 amino acids: CASSFALLAGASYNEQFF. CDR3 sequence (DNA): TGTGCCAGCAGCTTCGCCCTACTAGCGGGAGCGTCCTACAATGAGCAGTTCTTC. The chain recombines TRBV3-1 with TRBJ2-1, with 11 bases fitting TRBD2. The V gene end was trimmed by 5 bases and the J gene end by 1 base; junction bases not matched to a gene: 10. CDR1 and CDR2 (germline): LGHDT, YNNKEL (reference sequence). This CDR3 region has 18 residues.

The chain employs TRBV7-2 and TRBJ2-1; 11 bases align to TRBD2. V lost 5 bases to trimming and J lost 5 bases; unmatched junction nucleotides: 5. CDR1 and CDR2 from the germline V gene are SGHTA and FQGNSA. The CDR3 runs 15 residues. The CDR3 coding sequence is TGTGCCAGCAGCGAGACTAGCGGGGTTAACAATGAGCAGTTCTTC. It specifies CASSETSGVNNEQFF.

This clonotype was seen only a few times. This chain links TRBV11-2 with TRBJ2-7; D possibly matches TRBD1 or TRBD2 (6 bases each). The CDR3 consists of 15 residues. Germline V CDR1 and CDR2: SGHAT, FQNNGV. Trimming took 5 bases from V and 2 from J, leaving 16 bases between them. The CDR3 here is CASSPSGGAPYEQYF. The CDR3 DNA is TGTGCCAGCAGCCCATCCGGGGGCGCTCCCTACGAGCAGTACTTC.

J is TRBJ2-1 and V is TRBV28, with D unresolved. CDR3 length: 13 residues. The ends were cut back, 7 bases at V and 1 base at J, with 8 bases in the middle. The germline CDR1 and CDR2 sequences are MDHEN and SYDVKM. CDR3 nucleotide sequence: TGTGCCAGCACCCCCCCGTCCTACAATGAGCAGTTCTTC. Amino acids: CASTPPSYNEQFF.

This rearrangement joins TRBV19 to TRBJ1-1, with D tentatively TRBD1 (6 bases). CDR1 and CDR2 from the germline V gene are LNHDA and SQIVND (reference sequence). This CDR3 region has 15 residues. Trimming took 6 bases from V and 0 from J, leaving 14 bases between them. The CDR3: CASSRGGALNTEAFF. The CDR3 DNA reads as TGTGCCAGTAGCCGAGGGGGGGCCCTGAACACTGAAGCTTTCTTT.

The chain carries TRBV11-2 and TRBJ2-3; D gene uncertain. Germline V gene data show CDR1 as SGHAT and CDR2 as FQNNGV. Between the trimmed V and J ends, which lost 4 bases and 1 base, there was a span of 12 bases. This CDR3 has 15 residues. The CDR3: CASSSLQVGTDTQYF. CDR3 DNA sequence: TGTGCCAGCAGCTCCTTGCAAGTAGGCACAGATACGCAGTATTTT.

The J gene is TRBJ1-1, the V gene TRBV20-1, with D possibly being TRBD1 (5 bases). CDR3 length: 15 residues. The V end lost 6 bases, the J end lost 1 base, and 18 bases lay between the germline ends. Germline lookup yields CDR1 DFQATT and CDR2 SNEGSKA (reference sequence). CDR3 region: CSAPEARQRNTEAFF. DNA for the CDR3: TGCAGTGCCCCCGAGGCGCGACAGCGGAACACTGAAGCTTTCTTT.

This clonotype showed up just a few times. The J gene is TRBJ2-7, the V gene TRBV2; D gene uncertain. Germline V CDR1 and CDR2: SNHLY, FYNNEI. The ends were cut back, 2 bases at V and 5 bases at J, with 16 bases in the middle. The CDR3 loop spans 15 amino acids. CDR3 bases: TGTGCCAGCAGTGAAAACGCCCTCGTCAGCCACGAGCAGTACTTC. This codes for CASSENALVSHEQYF.

The chain joins TRBV5-1 to TRBJ2-7, with D maybe TRBD1 (5 bases). V was trimmed by 0 bases and J by 5 bases, leaving 15 bases between them. Germline V CDR1 and CDR2: SGHRS, YFSETQ. The CDR3 has 15 amino acids. The CDR3 coding sequence is TGCGCCAGCAGCTTGGACGCCCTCAAAGGGGACGAGCAGTACTTC. Its protein product is CASSLDALKGDEQYF.

This clonotype came up a few times. The chain combines TRBV27 with TRBJ1-2; 11 bases line up with TRBD1. Per germline, CDR1 MNHEY and CDR2 SMNVEV (reference sequence). V shed 5 bases and J 6 bases; nucleotides not matched to a gene: 8. This CDR3 has 15 residues. In nucleotides, the CDR3 is TGTGCCAGCAGTCCCTACGGACAGGGGGCTGATGGCTACACCTTC. Encoded protein: CASSPYGQGADGYTF.

The chain is built from TRBV19 and TRBJ2-1; no firm D call. The germline V gene has CDR1 LNHDA and CDR2 SQIVND (reference sequence). The CDR3 runs 14 residues. V lost 4 bases and J 5 bases, leaving 12 bases between the germline ends. This chain's CDR3 is CASSNWGGDNEQFF. Written as DNA, the CDR3 is TGTGCCAGTAGTAATTGGGGTGGTGACAATGAGCAGTTCTTC.